This entry features one TCR beta chain sequence. What it binds is unknown. Sequenced by immunoSEQ multiplex PCR; TCRdb stores in-frame clones only, minus some. Found here are fewer than 90,000 clones, more than 70% of them singletons; the top ten hold about an eighth. V was cut by 1 base and J by 4 bases, with 13 bases left in between. The length of the CDR3 is 16 residues. Germline lookup yields CDR1 MGHRA and CDR2 YSYEKL. The sample belongs to a study of a mutant IDH1 vaccine in newly diagnosed glioma. As for the study in general: Treated patients comprised approximately 62% males and about 38% females, mean age approximately 42 years. V12 fell at week 35 and V13, the study end, at week 47.

The time point here: week 35, safety follow-up. Doses consisted of 300 ug of mutant IDH1 20-mer peptide each, paired with topical imiquimod. Eight vaccinations reached patients in weeks 1, 3, 5, 7, 11, 15, 19 and 23. Whole-study findings and limits: Changes in top peripheral clonotypes did not appear linked to pseudoprogression.

This receptor was identified in a young man with glioma. The V call is TRBV4-1, the J call TRBJ1-4; D is perhaps TRBD1 (6 bases). The starting material was PBMCs, obtained from a glioma patient whose treatment included an IDH1 peptide vaccine. CDR3: CASSQALRGFNEKLFF. CDR3 nucleotides: TGCGCCAGCAGCCAAGCTCTAAGGGGGTTTAATGAAAAACTGTTTTTT.